Below are 29 T cell receptor beta chains sequenced from a single sample in a study of cytomegalovirus exposure and HLA in healthy donors. The study ran its PCR with 60 Vbeta and 13 Jbeta primers. The protocol was immunoSEQ multiplex PCR, while the TCRdb copy is restricted to in-frame clones and leaves out a portion. This sample has 90,000 to 120,000 clones, with around 77% found just once. Sequencing was done on a sample of PBMCs. The source of these receptors is a man aged 18 to 29 in good health and CMV-seronegative.

The chain is built from TRBV19 and TRBJ2-1; 11 bases match TRBD2. The V gene end was trimmed by 5 bases and the J gene end by 2 bases; junction bases not matched to a gene: 5. The CDR3 has 16 residues. The germline V gene encodes CDR1 LNHDA and CDR2 SQIVND (reference sequence). CDR3: CASSPVAGGPYNEQFF. CDR3 sequence (DNA): TGTGCCAGTAGTCCTGTAGCGGGGGGGCCCTACAATGAGCAGTTCTTC.

V gene TRBV11-3 combines with J gene TRBJ2-3; 8 nucleotides align to TRBD2. Per germline, CDR1 SGHNT and CDR2 YENEEA. The J segment lost 2 bases and the V segment lost 1 base, leaving 5 bases of the junction unmatched. CDR3 length equals 16 residues. The CDR3 is CASSLGQRGTTDTQYF. The CDR3 bases are TGTGCCAGCAGCTTAGGGCAGCGGGGGACCACAGATACGCAGTATTTT.

On this clone: One junction end does not reproduce the germline sequence, and a read error may be involved. The chain uses TRBV7-7 and TRBJ2-5, with D possibly being TRBD2 (7 bases). Per the germline V gene, CDR1 is SSHAT and CDR2 is FNYEAQ (reference sequence). The CDR3 covers 15 residues. In DNA, the CDR3 is TGTGCTAGCAGCTTACTAGGGGGGGCGGAAGAGACCCAGTACTTC. It is translated as CASSLLGGAEETQYF.

This chain links TRBV5-1 with TRBJ2-3, with 9 bases that match TRBD2. Losses at the gene ends were 4 bases for V and 3 bases for J; bases not matched to a gene: 9. There are 16 residues in the CDR3. Germline values: CDR1 SGHRS, CDR2 YFSETQ. The CDR3 loop reads CASSPLIAGETDTQYF. The CDR3 DNA reads TGCGCCAGCAGCCCCCTGATAGCGGGGGAGACAGATACGCAGTATTTT.

The chain recombines TRBV27 with TRBJ2-6; TRBD1 is a possible D gene (6 bases). Germline V gene lookup returns CDR1 MNHEY and CDR2 SMNVEV (reference sequence). The CDR3 runs 19 residues. V was cut by 1 base and J by 0 bases, with 16 bases left in between. CDR3 bases: TGTGCCAGCAGTTTATTCCGGGACACCTCCGCCTCTGGGGCCAACGTCCTGACTTTC. Translated: CASSLFRDTSASGANVLTF.

The chain uses TRBV28 and TRBJ1-4; 8 bases align to TRBD1. The CDR3 is 13 residues long. Germline V gives CDR1 MDHEN, CDR2 SYDVKM. CDR3 region: CAGRGQGNEKLFF. Written as DNA, the CDR3 is TGTGCTGGAAGAGGACAGGGAAATGAAAAACTGTTTTTT.

Sample share makes this clone medium-sized. Other DNA sequences within the sample encode an identical CDR3. This rearrangement joins TRBV6-5 to TRBJ2-2, with 11 bases matching TRBD1. This CDR3 comprises 16 residues. V was clipped by 1 base and J by 6 bases; unmatched bases: 4. Germline values: CDR1 MNHEY, CDR2 SVGAGI. The CDR3 is CASSYLPGQGAGELFF. DNA for the CDR3: TGTGCCAGCAGTTACTTACCGGGACAGGGGGCCGGGGAGCTGTTTTTT.

The V and J genes are TRBV4-3 and TRBJ2-5; TRBD2 might be the D (5 bases). The CDR3 sequence is 14 residues long. CDR1 is LGHNA, CDR2 YSLEER, per germline. V was pared by 1 base and J by 5 bases, with 11 bases between. CDR3 coding DNA: TGCGCCAGCAGCCAAGGGCCGGGGTGGGAGACCCAGTACTTC. This gives the protein CASSQGPGWETQYF.

This clone has a handful of counts. V and J are TRBV5-4 and TRBJ2-1; TRBD1 is a possible D gene (5 bases). V lost 5 bases to trimming and J lost 4 bases, with 7 bases between them. CDR3 size: 12 residues. Germline CDR1 SGHNT, CDR2 YYREEE (reference sequence). CDR3 DNA sequence: TGTGCCAGCAGTCCAGGGTACAATGAGCAGTTCTTC. This codes for CASSPGYNEQFF. Complete variable domain (other parts from reference TRBV5-4 and TRBJ2-1): ETGVTQSPTHLIKTRGQQVTLRCSSQSGHNTVSWYQQALGQGPQFIFQYYREEENGRGNFPPRFSGLQFPNYSSELNVNALELDDSALYLCASSPGYNEQFFGPGTRLTVL.

V gene TRBV4-1 combines with J gene TRBJ1-2; D might be TRBD1 (6 bases). The CDR3 runs 15 residues. Between the trimmed V and J ends, which lost 4 bases and 5 bases, there was a span of 17 bases. CDR1 and CDR2 from the germline V gene are MGHRA and YSYEKL. CDR3 sequence: CASSPTLDRAYGYTF. The CDR3 DNA sequence: TGCGCCAGCAGCCCTACCCTGGACAGAGCATATGGCTACACCTTC.

The V and J genes are TRBV5-1 and TRBJ2-2, with D tentatively TRBD1 (5 bases). There are 17 residues in the CDR3. CDR1 and CDR2 (germline): SGHRS, YFSETQ. V was clipped by 0 bases and J by 4 bases, with 16 bases between them. DNA of the CDR3: TGCGCCAGCAGCTTGGATAGGATGGGGCAGTTCACCGGGGAGCTGTTTTTT. Protein sequence: CASSLDRMGQFTGELFF.

The rearrangement joins TRBV7-9 to TRBJ1-3; D not certain. Germline values: CDR1 SEHNR, CDR2 FQNEAQ (reference sequence). The CDR3 spans 12 residues. V lost 5 bases, J lost 8 bases, and 10 bases lay in between. The CDR3 region is CASSPPVDTIYF. The CDR3 DNA is TGTGCCAGCAGCCCCCCGGTGGACACCATATATTTT.

The DNA for the CDR3 is TGTGCCAGCAGCTCCCCGGGACAGGGGGGCTACAATGAGCAGTTCTTC. Translating it yields CASSSPGQGGYNEQFF. This chain joins TRBV28 and TRBJ2-1, with 11 positions matching TRBD1. The length of the CDR3 is 16 residues. With 6 bases clipped from V and 3 bases from J, the junction kept 7 bases outside the gene matches. Germline V gives CDR1 MDHEN, CDR2 SYDVKM.

The chain employs TRBV6-4 and TRBJ2-3; 9 nucleotides match TRBD2. Germline V gives CDR1 MRHNA, CDR2 SNTAGT. The junction had 3 bases not matched to a gene; V was cut back by 4 bases and J by 4 bases. The CDR3 spans 14 residues. The CDR3 region has the DNA TGTGCCAGCAGTGGCCTAGCGGGGTCAGATACGCAGTATTTT. Translated, it gives CASSGLAGSDTQYF.

V is TRBV6-5 and J is TRBJ2-3, with TRBD2 as a possible D gene (5 bases). V lost 8 bases, J lost 2 bases, and 14 bases lay in between. This CDR3 contains 14 residues. The germline V gene encodes CDR1 MNHEY and CDR2 SVGAGI. This CDR3 reads CASGDGIDTDTQYF. The CDR3 bases are TGTGCCAGCGGCGACGGGATAGACACAGATACGCAGTATTTT.

The V call is TRBV5-8, the J call TRBJ2-7; possible D gene TRBD2, 6 bases. V was pared by 4 bases and J by 3 bases, with 17 bases between. The CDR3 is 15 amino acids. The V gene's germline CDR1 is SGHTS and CDR2 YDEGEE. CDR3 protein: CASSRVGGQRYEQYF. DNA for the CDR3: TGTGCCAGCAGCCGGGTGGGGGGTCAACGCTACGAGCAGTACTTC.

This chain uses TRBV6-1 with TRBJ1-5; D may be TRBD1 (5 bases). Germline-derived CDR1 and CDR2 are MNHNS and SASEGT. V lost 8 bases and J lost 2, with 13 bases in between. This CDR3 is built from 14 residues. The CDR3 bases are TGTGCCAGCGGAACGCAGGGCCGCAATCAGCCCCAGCATTTT. Residues: CASGTQGRNQPQHF.

J is TRBJ2-7 and V is TRBV11-3, with TRBD1 matching 7 bases. This CDR3 has 14 amino acids. Germline trimming cut 5 bases from V and 2 bases from J; bases unmatched to any gene: 6. Germline V lookup: CDR1 SGHNT, CDR2 YENEEA. This CDR3 is CASSPPGQPYEQYF. Written as DNA, the CDR3 is TGTGCCAGCAGCCCACCGGGACAGCCCTACGAGCAGTACTTC.

The CDR3 DNA sequence: TGCGCCAGCAGCGGGGGCGGGACAGGGTACACAGATACGCAGTATTTT. It translates to CASSGGGTGYTDTQYF. The rearrangement uses TRBV5-1 and TRBJ2-3; 9 bases are a match to TRBD1. The trim removed 4 bases at V and 2 bases at J, leaving 8 bases unmatched. CDR1 and CDR2 (germline): SGHRS, YFSETQ. The CDR3 has 16 residues.

This chain joins TRBV5-1 and TRBJ1-2; a weak D match, TRBD1 (5 bases). Germline V gives CDR1 SGHRS, CDR2 YFSETQ. V was pared by 0 bases and J by 4 bases, with 16 bases between. This CDR3 spans 16 amino acids. CDR3 sequence reads: CASSLGRGPSGYGYTF. CDR3 sequence (DNA): TGCGCCAGCAGCTTGGGGAGGGGCCCCTCTGGCTATGGCTACACCTTC.

This chain joins TRBV18 and TRBJ1-1; possibly TRBD1 for D (6 bases). The V end lost 6 bases, the J end lost 2 bases, and 13 bases lay between the germline ends. The CDR3 loop spans 14 amino acids. CDR1 KGHSH and CDR2 LQKENI come from the germline V gene. CDR3 region: CASSNRGANTEAFF. The DNA of the CDR3 is TGTGCCAGCTCCAACCGGGGGGCAAACACTGAAGCTTTCTTT.

CDR3 sequence: CASSQFGKGASNQPQHF. CDR3 in DNA: TGTGCCAGCTCACAGTTTGGGAAGGGGGCAAGTAATCAGCCCCAGCATTTT. This chain connects TRBV18 to TRBJ1-5; 7 positions match TRBD1. Losses at the gene ends were 4 bases for V and 4 bases for J; bases not matched to a gene: 13. The CDR3 consists of 17 residues. Germline V gene sequence: CDR1 KGHSH, CDR2 LQKENI. Full variable domain (rest looked up from reference TRBV18 and TRBJ1-5): NAGVMQNPRHLVRRRGQEARLRCSPMKGHSHVYWYRQLPEEGLKFMVYLQKENIIDESGMPKERFSAEFPKEGPSILRIQQVVRGDSAAYFCASSQFGKGASNQPQHFGDGTRLSIL.

The chain uses TRBV5-1 and TRBJ1-2; no clear D gene. This CDR3 has 12 residues. V was shortened by 0 bases and J by 7 bases, with 7 bases between the two germline ends. Looked up from germline, CDR1 is SGHRS and CDR2 is YFSETQ. CDR3 region: CASSLEGSGYTF. The CDR3 DNA reads TGCGCCAGCAGCTTGGAAGGGAGTGGCTACACCTTC.

This clone has only a few counts. This rearrangement joins TRBV6-1 to TRBJ2-1; 13 bases line up with TRBD2. Germline CDR1 reads MNHNS; CDR2 reads SASEGT. With V trimmed by 0 bases and J by 9 bases, 5 bases remained unmatched. CDR3 length: 16 residues. CDR3 DNA: TGTGCCAGCAGTGAAGCTGGACTAGCGGGGGTTTTTGAGCAGTTCTTC. The encoded protein is CASSEAGLAGVFEQFF.

V gene TRBV7-2 combines with J gene TRBJ2-2; D is perhaps TRBD1 (7 bases). The CDR3 is made up of 13 amino acids. The germline CDR1 and CDR2 sequences are SGHTA and FQGNSA. Deletions cut 5 bases from V and 8 bases from J, with 12 bases between. In DNA, the CDR3 is TGTGCCAGCAGCGCAGGGGGGTTAGGGGAGCTGTTTTTT. As protein: CASSAGGLGELFF.

V and J are TRBV5-1 and TRBJ2-5; 7 nucleotides agree with TRBD2. The CDR3 sequence is 16 residues long. The germline V gene has CDR1 SGHRS and CDR2 YFSETQ. The V segment lost 5 bases and the J segment 2 bases; nucleotides outside the gene matches: 12. Written as DNA, the CDR3 is TGCGCCAGCAGTCCCACCGGATGGCGGGGGCAAGAGACCCAGTACTTC. Translating it yields CASSPTGWRGQETQYF.

This chain connects TRBV25-1 to TRBJ2-7; 8 bases fit TRBD2. The V segment lost 5 bases and the J segment 6 bases; nucleotides outside the gene matches: 6. CDR1 MGHDK and CDR2 SYGVNS come from the germline V gene. The CDR3 sequence is 13 residues long. The CDR3 nucleotides read TGTGCCAGCAGTACCACGGGGGGGTTCGAGCAGTACTTC. Protein: CASSTTGGFEQYF.

The chain combines TRBV7-6 with TRBJ2-7, with 10 bases that match TRBD1. Germline CDR1 SGHVS, CDR2 FNYEAQ. After removal of 5 bases from V and 4 bases from J, the junction contained 11 bases not matched to a gene. CDR3 length: 16 residues. The CDR3, as DNA: TGTGCCAGCAGCGCTGGACAGGGGGTCCCCATGTACGAGCAGTACTTC. This gives the protein CASSAGQGVPMYEQYF.

The chain has TRBV2 and TRBJ2-7; 7 nucleotides agree with TRBD1. The CDR3 extends over 14 amino acids. The V gene end was trimmed by 7 bases and the J gene end by 0 bases; junction bases not matched to a gene: 6. The germline CDR1 and CDR2 sequences are SNHLY and FYNNEI. In DNA form, the CDR3 reads TGTGCCAGCAACACCGGGACAGTCTCCTACGAGCAGTACTTC. Its translation: CASNTGTVSYEQYF.